A single sample gave rise to the 27 T cell receptor beta chains below, sequenced in a study of blood T cell repertoires in COVID-19. Clones were sequenced by immunoSEQ multiplex PCR, and TCRdb holds only the in-frame ones, with some missing. Among tens of thousands of clones listed, around 80% were seen once. Sequencing was done on a sample of peripheral blood. These receptors originate from a man aged 80 or over with active or convalescent COVID-19.

V and J are TRBV6-6 and TRBJ1-4; tentatively, D is TRBD1 (6 bases). The CDR3 is 17 residues long. V lost 5 bases to trimming and J lost 0 bases, with 16 bases between them. CDR1 is MNHNY and CDR2 is SVGAGI in the germline V gene (reference sequence). DNA of the CDR3: TGTGCCAGCAGTCCGGGGCGGGGGGCCCCAACTAATGAAAAACTGTTTTTT. Its protein product is CASSPGRGAPTNEKLFF.

The chain couples TRBV5-1 to TRBJ2-2, with D maybe TRBD2 (5 bases). CDR1 is SGHRS and CDR2 is YFSETQ in the germline V gene. The CDR3 extends over 15 amino acids. Trimming stripped 2 bases from V and 0 bases from J, with 8 bases between. As DNA, the CDR3 is TGCGCCAGCAGCTTTTCCGGGACGAACACCGGGGAGCTGTTTTTT. Residues: CASSFSGTNTGELFF.

The rearrangement links TRBV10-2 to TRBJ1-1; D is unresolved. Trimming shortened V by 5 bases and J by 0 bases, and 4 bases separated the two germline ends. There are 12 residues in the CDR3. Germline values: CDR1 WSHSY, CDR2 SAAADI. CDR3 DNA: TGCGCCAGCAGTCAAATGAACACTGAAGCTTTCTTT. Translation: CASSQMNTEAFF.

The gene calls are TRBV6-5 and TRBJ1-1, with unresolved D. This CDR3 spans 16 amino acids. V lost 2 bases and J 1 base, leaving 14 bases between the germline ends. Germline-derived CDR1 and CDR2 are MNHEY and SVGAGI. DNA for the CDR3: TGTGCCAGCAGTTACGGAGGGTATGACGAGAACACTGAAGCTTTCTTT. Residues: CASSYGGYDENTEAFF.

J is TRBJ2-1 and V is TRBV29-1, with 8 nucleotides matching TRBD2. With 3 bases clipped from V and 0 bases from J, the junction kept 4 bases outside the gene matches. Per germline, CDR1 SQVTM and CDR2 ANQGSEA. The CDR3 runs 15 residues. CDR3 protein: CSVDTSGSSYNEQFF. CDR3 in DNA: TGCAGCGTTGATACTAGCGGAAGCTCCTACAATGAGCAGTTCTTC.

This sequence joins TRBV2 and TRBJ1-2, with 10 bases aligning to TRBD1. The junction had 7 bases not matched to a gene; V was cut back by 2 bases and J by 7 bases. Germline V gives CDR1 SNHLY, CDR2 FYNNEI. The CDR3 length is 15 residues. The CDR3 DNA is TGTGCCAGCAGTGAAAAGGTCGGGACAGGGGTTGGCTACACCTTC. As protein: CASSEKVGTGVGYTF. The full variable domain, its missing parts supplied by reference TRBV2 and TRBJ1-2, is EPEVTQTPSHQVTQMGQEVILRCVPISNHLYFYWYRQILGQKVEFLVSFYNNEISEKSEIFDDQFSVERPDGSNFTLKIRSTKLEDSAMYFCASSEKVGTGVGYTFGSGTRLTVV.

The rearrangement uses TRBV18 and TRBJ1-5; 9 bases are a match to TRBD1. V dropped 5 bases and J dropped 6; count of bases not matched to a gene: 5. The CDR3 has 14 amino acids. Germline assignment: CDR1 KGHSH and CDR2 LQKENI. CDR3 sequence reads: CASSKTGGSQPQHF. CDR3 in DNA: TGTGCCAGCTCAAAGACAGGGGGGAGTCAGCCCCAGCATTTT.

V usage is TRBV3-1 (or the pseudogene TRBV3-2) and J usage is TRBJ2-4, with 10 nucleotides matching TRBD2. CDR3 size: 16 residues. Trimming cost V 1 base and J 2 bases; bases outside gene matches: 2. The germline gives CDR1 LGHDT, CDR2 YNNKEL (reference sequence). Written as DNA, the CDR3 is TGTGCCAGCAGCCAAGGGACTAGCGGAACCAAAAACATTCAGTACTTC. It specifies CASSQGTSGTKNIQYF.

V usage is TRBV13 and J usage is TRBJ1-4; TRBD1 matches 7 bases. This CDR3 is built from 15 residues. Per germline, CDR1 PRHDT and CDR2 FYEKMQ (reference sequence). V lost 5 bases to trimming and J lost 4 bases; unmatched junction nucleotides: 7. DNA of the CDR3: TGTGCCAGCAGCGGAACCGGGACAGTTAATGAAAAACTGTTTTTT. It yields the protein CASSGTGTVNEKLFF.

The gene calls are TRBV19 and TRBJ1-6; TRBD1 is a possible D gene (5 bases). This CDR3 is built from 18 residues. CDR1 LNHDA and CDR2 SQIVND come from the germline V gene (reference sequence). Trimming took 4 bases from V and 3 from J, leaving 19 bases between them. CDR3 loop: CASSTEGPGLSYNSPLHF. The CDR3 DNA reads TGTGCCAGTAGTACAGAGGGACCGGGACTCAGCTATAATTCACCCCTCCACTTT.

The chain recombines TRBV11-2 with TRBJ1-2; TRBD1 is a possible D gene (6 bases). CDR3 length equals 16 residues. Trimming removed 4 bases from V and 6 bases from J, with 21 bases in between. Germline lookup yields CDR1 SGHAT and CDR2 FQNNGV. In DNA form, the CDR3 reads TGTGCCAGCAGCTCGACCCGGGACATCTTTTCCGATGGCTACACCTTC. It codes for CASSSTRDIFSDGYTF. The full variable domain, completed using reference TRBV11-2 and TRBJ1-2, is EAGVAQSPRYKIIEKRQSVAFWCNPISGHATLYWYQQILGQGPKLLIQFQNNGVVDDSQLPKDRFSAERLKGVDSTLKIQPAKLEDSAVYLCASSSTRDIFSDGYTFGSGTRLTVV.

The gene calls are TRBV4-1 and TRBJ2-7; 13 bases align to TRBD2. V shed 2 bases and J 6 bases; nucleotides not matched to a gene: 7. Germline CDR1 MGHRA, CDR2 YSYEKL. This CDR3 is built from 16 residues. DNA for the CDR3: TGCGCCAGCAGCCAACAACTAGCGGGGGGGGCTTCCGAGCAGTACTTC. Amino acid sequence: CASSQQLAGGASEQYF.

The genes are TRBV18 and TRBJ1-4; possibly TRBD1 for D (6 bases). Germline V gene lookup returns CDR1 KGHSH and CDR2 LQKENI. CDR3 length equals 14 residues. V dropped 2 bases and J dropped 3 bases, with 7 bases sitting between them. The CDR3 coding sequence is TGTGCCAGCTCACCAAACAGGGCTAATGAAAAACTGTTTTTT. Translated, it gives CASSPNRANEKLFF. Based on the CDR3 plus reference TRBV18 and TRBJ1-4, the full variable domain is NAGVMQNPRHLVRRRGQEARLRCSPMKGHSHVYWYRQLPEEGLKFMVYLQKENIIDESGMPKERFSAEFPKEGPSILRIQQVVRGDSAAYFCASSPNRANEKLFFGSGTQLSVL.

This chain links TRBV10-3 with TRBJ2-7; D perhaps matches TRBD1 (5 bases). Trimming removed 2 bases at V and 0 bases at J, with 8 bases between. Germline V CDR1 and CDR2: ENHRY, SYGVKD. This CDR3 comprises 14 residues. The DNA for the CDR3 is TGTGCCATCAGTGAGAGGACAAACTCCTACGAGCAGTACTTC. Translating it yields CAISERTNSYEQYF.

J is TRBJ2-1 and V is TRBV12-3 or TRBV12-4; D unclear. V was cut by 1 base and J by 8 bases, with 9 bases left in between. The CDR3 runs to 13 residues. CDR3 bases: TGTGCCAGCAGTTTAGACTTCTCCGATGAGCAGTTCTTC. Protein: CASSLDFSDEQFF.

This clone has a handful of counts. The chain has TRBV19 and TRBJ2-1, with TRBD2 matching over 14 bases. The CDR3 is 15 amino acids. Germline CDR1 and CDR2: LNHDA and SQIVND (reference sequence). Trimming cost V 5 bases and J 8 bases; bases outside gene matches: 5. As DNA, the CDR3 is TGTGCCAGTAGTGGGACTAGCGGGGGTTGGGATGAGCAGTTCTTC. Protein product: CASSGTSGGWDEQFF.

This chain links TRBV6-5 with TRBJ2-7, with 7 bases fitting TRBD1. The CDR3 consists of 14 residues. The germline gives CDR1 MNHEY, CDR2 SVGAGI. V gave up 1 base and J gave up 4 bases; unmatched junction bases: 4. Here the CDR3 reads CASSYYPDRYEQYF. CDR3 DNA: TGTGCCAGCAGTTACTACCCGGACAGGTACGAGCAGTACTTC.

In DNA form, the CDR3 reads TGTGCCAGCAGCGAGGGACTAGCGCAGTCCTACGAGCAGTACTTC. Its translation is CASSEGLAQSYEQYF. The chain links TRBV9 to TRBJ2-7, with 10 bases matching TRBD2. The CDR3 has 15 amino acids. The V gene end was trimmed by 3 bases and the J gene end by 1 base; junction bases not matched to a gene: 4. Germline assignment: CDR1 SGDLS and CDR2 YYNGEE.

This clone was detected only a few times. The CDR3: CAWTTRQGAYGYTF. The CDR3 coding sequence is TGTGCCTGGACAACCCGGCAGGGGGCTTATGGCTACACCTTC. The J gene is TRBJ1-2, the V gene TRBV30; 8 bases map to TRBD1. This CDR3 is built from 14 residues. Trimming removed 4 bases from V and 5 bases from J; junction bases left unmatched: 9. The germline gives CDR1 GTSNPN, CDR2 SVGIG (reference sequence).

The rearrangement uses TRBV5-1 and TRBJ2-1; 7 bases line up with TRBD1. Unmatched junction bases numbered 2, after V lost 0 bases and J lost 5 bases. CDR3 length: 14 residues. CDR1 is SGHRS and CDR2 is YFSETQ in the germline V gene. CDR3 sequence reads: CASSLGDRDNEQFF. DNA of the CDR3: TGCGCCAGCAGCTTGGGGGACAGAGACAATGAGCAGTTCTTC.

The count of this clone is one. V and J are TRBV30 and TRBJ1-4; D is ambiguous. Deletions cut 2 bases from V and 4 bases from J, with 8 bases between. The CDR3 is 13 residues long. CDR1 and CDR2 (germline): GTSNPN, SVGIG (reference sequence). In DNA, the CDR3 is TGTGCCTGGAGTTGGGCAGTTAATGAAAAACTGTTTTTT. It specifies CAWSWAVNEKLFF.

This rearrangement joins TRBV19 to TRBJ1-2; D remains unclear. The CDR3 contains 11 residues. The germline CDR1 and CDR2 sequences are LNHDA and SQIVND (reference sequence). CDR3 sequence reads: CARGVPGGYTF. CDR3 coding DNA: TGTGCTCGAGGCGTCCCGGGTGGCTACACCTTC.

This clone has only one observation. The V gene is TRBV7-9, the J gene TRBJ2-1; TRBD2 aligns across 8 bases. CDR3 size: 14 residues. The J segment lost 8 bases and the V segment lost 4 bases, leaving 7 bases of the junction unmatched. Germline V CDR1 and CDR2: SEHNR, FQNEAQ (reference sequence). The CDR3 here is CASSSGPRGDEQFF. The CDR3 nucleotides are TGTGCCAGCAGCTCCGGGCCGCGGGGGGATGAGCAGTTCTTC.

The chain has TRBV11-2 and TRBJ1-6, with 11 positions matching TRBD1. The V and J ends lost 4 bases and 7 bases, in that order; junction bases with no gene match: 9. From germline, CDR1 is SGHAT and CDR2 FQNNGV. The CDR3 is made up of 17 amino acids. The CDR3 sequence is CASSSLRTGGLNSPLHF. The CDR3 coding sequence is TGTGCCAGCAGCTCCCTGCGGACAGGGGGCTTAAATTCACCCCTCCACTTT.

This clone occurred once. The chain couples TRBV29-1 to TRBJ1-4; tentative D call: TRBD1 (5 bases). Per the germline V gene, CDR1 is SQVTM and CDR2 is ANQGSEA. Trimming removed 6 bases at V and 8 bases at J, with 10 bases between. The length of the CDR3 is 11 residues. CDR3 nucleotides: TGCAGCGTGGGTACAGGAGAAAAACTGTTTTTT. Its translation: CSVGTGEKLFF.

For this clone: Compared with germline, one end of the junction differs, possibly owing to a read error. J is TRBJ2-5 and V is TRBV19, with TRBD2 as a possible D gene (5 bases). CDR3 size: 15 residues. Germline CDR1 is LNHDA and CDR2 is SQIVND (reference sequence). The CDR3 bases are TGTGCCAGTAGTCCAAGAGAGGGAAACCAAGTGACCCAGTACTTC. Translated, it gives CASSPREGNQVTQYF. The variable domain in full, completed from reference TRBV19 and TRBJ2-5, reads DGGITQSPKYLFRKEGQNVTLSCEQNLNHDAMYWYRQDPGQGLRLIYYSQIVNDFQKGDIAEGYSVSREKKESFPLTVTSAQKNPTAFYLCASSPREGNQVTQYFGPGTRLLVL.

This clone was seen only once. The gene calls are TRBV4-3 and TRBJ2-7; 8 positions match TRBD2. The CDR3 totals 18 residues. CDR1 and CDR2 from the germline V gene are LGHNA and YSLEER. Trimming cost V 2 bases and J 3 bases; bases outside gene matches: 15. The chain's CDR3 is CASSQRVGGSGSIYEQYF. The DNA of the CDR3 is TGCGCCAGCAGCCAACGCGTCGGGGGGAGCGGGAGTATCTACGAGCAGTACTTC.